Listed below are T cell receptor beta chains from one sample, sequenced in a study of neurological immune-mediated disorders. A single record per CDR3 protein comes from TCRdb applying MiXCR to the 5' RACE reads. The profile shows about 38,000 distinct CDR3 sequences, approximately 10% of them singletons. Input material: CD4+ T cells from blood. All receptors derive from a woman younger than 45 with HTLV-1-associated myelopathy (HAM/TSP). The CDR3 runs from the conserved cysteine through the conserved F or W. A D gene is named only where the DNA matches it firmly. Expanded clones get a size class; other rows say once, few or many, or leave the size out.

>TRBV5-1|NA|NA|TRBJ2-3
CASSLARAGAAYTQYF
TGCGCCAGCAGCTTGGCCCGGGCGGGTGCCGCATATACGCAGTATTTT
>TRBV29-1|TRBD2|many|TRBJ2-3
CSGRLAGTDTQYF
TGCAGCGGGCGACTAGCGGGCACAGATACGCAGTATTTT
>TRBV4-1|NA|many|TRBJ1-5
CASSQANQPQHF
TGCGCCAGCAGCCAAGCAAATCAGCCCCAGCATTTT
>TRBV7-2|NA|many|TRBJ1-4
CASSFFEGSEKLFF
TGTGCCAGCAGCTTCTTTGAGGGAAGCGAAAAACTGTTTTTT
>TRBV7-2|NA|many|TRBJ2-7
CASSLGALEQYF
TGTGCCAGCAGCTTGGGGGCCCTCGAGCAGTACTTC
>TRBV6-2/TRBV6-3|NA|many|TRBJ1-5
CASSYSYRIGDQPQHF
TGTGCCAGCAGTTACTCGTACAGAATTGGCGATCAGCCCCAGCATTTT
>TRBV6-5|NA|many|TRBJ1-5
CASSKTFLDRHQPQHF
TGTGCCAGCAGCAAAACCTTCCTGGACAGACATCAGCCCCAGCATTTT
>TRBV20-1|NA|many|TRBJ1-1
CSASPIWTEAFF
TGCAGTGCTAGCCCCATTTGGACTGAAGCTTTCTTT
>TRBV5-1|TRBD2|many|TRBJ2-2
CASRLAPDGELFF
TGCGCCAGCCGACTAGCCCCAGACGGGGAGCTGTTTTTT
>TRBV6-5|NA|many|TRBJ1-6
CASSYFERNSPLHF
TGTGCCAGCAGTTACTTCGAGAGAAATTCACCCCTCCACTTT
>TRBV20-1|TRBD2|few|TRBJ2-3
CSATPAGGRTDTQYF
TGCAGTGCTACCCCAGCGGGGGGCCGCACAGATACGCAGTATTTT
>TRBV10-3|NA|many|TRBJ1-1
CAISESFRFGAFF
TGTGCCATCAGTGAGTCGTTCAGATTCGGAGCTTTCTTT
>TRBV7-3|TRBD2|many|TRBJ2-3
CASSLLGLAGGRTDTQYF
TGTGCCAGCAGCTTATTGGGACTAGCGGGGGGCCGCACAGATACGCAGTATTTT
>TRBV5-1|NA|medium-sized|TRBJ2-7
CASSLSGTNYEQYF
TGCGCCAGCAGCTTGAGTGGGACAAACTACGAGCAGTACTTC
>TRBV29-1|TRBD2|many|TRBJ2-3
CSTKRGGGDTQYF
TGCAGCACAAAGCGGGGGGGCGGGGATACGCAGTATTTT
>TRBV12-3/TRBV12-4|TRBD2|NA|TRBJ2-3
CASSSFGLAGGPGTDTQYF
TGTGCCAGCAGTTCCTTCGGACTAGCGGGGGGGCCCGGCACAGATACGCAGTATTTT
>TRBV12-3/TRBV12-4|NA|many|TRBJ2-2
CASSQTGPTGELFF
TGTGCCAGCAGCCAGACAGGCCCCACCGGGGAGCTGTTTTTT
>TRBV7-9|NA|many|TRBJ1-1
CASSLVQSGNTEAFF
TGTGCCAGCAGCTTAGTCCAATCGGGAAACACTGAAGCTTTCTTT
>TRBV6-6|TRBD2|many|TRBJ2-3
CASSNIAGVTDTQYF
TGTGCCAGCAGTAACATAGCGGGCGTCACAGATACGCAGTATTTT
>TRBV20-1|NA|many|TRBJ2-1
CSARGPSDWWNEQFF
TGCAGTGCTAGGGGACCATCCGATTGGTGGAATGAGCAGTTCTTC
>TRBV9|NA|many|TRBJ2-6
CASSVMIGSSGANVLTF
TGTGCCAGCAGCGTAATGATCGGGAGCTCTGGGGCCAACGTCCTGACTTTC
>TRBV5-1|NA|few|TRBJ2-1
CASSSGGSSYNEQFF
TGCGCCAGCAGCTCCGGGGGAAGCTCCTACAATGAGCAGTTCTTC
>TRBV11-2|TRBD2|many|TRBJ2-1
CASSFRAGGYNEQFF
TGTGCCAGCAGCTTCCGAGCGGGGGGCTACAATGAGCAGTTCTTC
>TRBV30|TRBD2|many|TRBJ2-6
CATGTSGLSGANVLTF
TGTGCAACCGGCACTAGCGGTCTCTCTGGGGCCAACGTCCTGACTTTC
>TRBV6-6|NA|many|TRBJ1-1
CASSGLDNTEAFF
TGTGCCAGCAGCGGGCTCGATAACACTGAAGCTTTCTTT
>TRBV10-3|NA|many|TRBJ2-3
CAISEHGGSDTQYF
TGTGCCATCAGTGAACATGGAGGTTCAGATACGCAGTATTTT
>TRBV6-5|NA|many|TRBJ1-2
CASRSSRGQPHYGYTF
TGTGCCAGCAGATCATCCCGGGGGCAGCCTCACTATGGCTACACCTTC
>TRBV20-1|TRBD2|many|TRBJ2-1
CSANSGGAYNEQFF
TGCAGTGCTAATAGCGGGGGGGCCTACAATGAGCAGTTCTTC
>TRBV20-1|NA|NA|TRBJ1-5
CSAIPGGSGNQPQHF
TGCAGTGCTATACCGGGAGGGTCGGGTAATCAGCCCCAGCATTTT
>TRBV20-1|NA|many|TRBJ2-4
CSARYPGGRSGVENIQYF
TGCAGTGCTAGATATCCGGGGGGCCGGTCGGGCGTCGAAAACATTCAGTACTTC
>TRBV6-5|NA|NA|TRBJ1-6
CASSYSKVAGDNSLLYF
TGTGCCAGCAGTTACTCGAAGGTCGCAGGTGACAATTCACTCCTCTACTTT
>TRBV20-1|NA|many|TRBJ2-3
CSARAKGSQYF
TGCAGTGCTAGAGCCAAGGGCTCGCAGTATTTT
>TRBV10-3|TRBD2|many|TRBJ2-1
CAISEHASGQSNEQFF
TGTGCCATCAGTGAGCATGCTAGCGGGCAATCGAATGAGCAGTTCTTC
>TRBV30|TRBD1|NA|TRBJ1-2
CAWSLQGATGGYTF
TGTGCCTGGAGCCTACAGGGGGCAACGGGAGGCTACACCTTC
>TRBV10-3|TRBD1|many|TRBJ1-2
CATTGAPTNYGYTF
TGTGCCACAACAGGGGCCCCGACTAACTATGGCTACACCTTC
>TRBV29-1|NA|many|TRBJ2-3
CSVEVVDTQYF
TGCAGCGTTGAAGTTGTAGATACGCAGTATTTT
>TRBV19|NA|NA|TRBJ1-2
CASSIETPRLGYTF
TGTGCCAGTAGTATAGAGACACCCCGGCTTGGCTACACCTTC
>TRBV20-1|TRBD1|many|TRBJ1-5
CSARGGQGSNQPQHF
TGCAGTGCTAGAGGGGGACAGGGTAGCAATCAGCCCCAGCATTTT
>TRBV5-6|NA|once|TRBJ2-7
CASSLARSYEQYF
TGTGCCAGCAGCTTGGCCCGGAGCTACGAGCAGTACTTC
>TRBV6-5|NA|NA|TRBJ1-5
CASRSVGQPQHF
TGTGCCAGCAGGTCCGTCGGTCAGCCACAGCATTTT
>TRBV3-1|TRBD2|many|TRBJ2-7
CASSQYSGASDEQYF
TGTGCCAGCAGCCAATATAGCGGGGCGTCGGACGAGCAGTACTTC
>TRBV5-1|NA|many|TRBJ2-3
CASGAQGLNTDTQYF
TGCGCCAGCGGAGCACAGGGACTAAACACAGATACGCAGTATTTT
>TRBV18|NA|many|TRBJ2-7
CASSPIRSYEQYF
TGTGCCAGCTCACCAATTAGATCCTACGAGCAGTACTTC
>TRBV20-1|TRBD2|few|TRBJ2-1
CSANTWATSGVITRDEQFF
TGCAGTGCTAACACCTGGGCCACTAGCGGGGTTATAACTAGGGATGAGCAGTTCTTC
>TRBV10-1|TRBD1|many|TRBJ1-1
CASSAGQGTEAFF
TGCGCCAGCAGTGCAGGACAGGGTACGGAAGCTTTCTTT
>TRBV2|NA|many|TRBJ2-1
CASTITGTQNNEQFF
TGTGCCAGTACTATTACCGGGACTCAAAACAATGAGCAGTTCTTC
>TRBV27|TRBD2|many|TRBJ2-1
CASSSLAAGGTYNEQFF
TGTGCCAGCAGTTCCCTCGCAGCGGGGGGGACCTACAATGAGCAGTTCTTC
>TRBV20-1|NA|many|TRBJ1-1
CSARDRGGLNTEAFF
TGCAGTGCTAGAGATAGGGGGGGGTTGAACACTGAAGCTTTCTTT
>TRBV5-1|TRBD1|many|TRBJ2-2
CASSTIPGGRNTGELFF
TGCGCCAGCAGCACCATACCAGGGGGCAGGAACACCGGGGAGCTGTTTTTT
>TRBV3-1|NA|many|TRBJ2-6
CASSQSGANVLTF
TGTGCCAGCAGCCAATCTGGGGCCAACGTCCTGACTTTC
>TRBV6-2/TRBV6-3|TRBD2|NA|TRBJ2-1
CASSLIAGGGNEQFF
TGTGCCAGCTCATTAATAGCGGGGGGGGGGAATGAGCAGTTCTTC
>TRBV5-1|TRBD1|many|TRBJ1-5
CASSLTGGGNQPQHF
TGCGCCAGCAGTCTGACAGGGGGCGGCAATCAGCCCCAGCATTTT
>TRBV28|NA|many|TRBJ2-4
CASRGPSLAKNIQYF
TGTGCCAGCAGGGGTCCTTCACTAGCCAAAAACATTCAGTACTTC
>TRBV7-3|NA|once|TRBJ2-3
CASSLGHRDVADTQYF
TGTGCCAGCAGCTTAGGGCACAGGGACGTAGCAGATACGCAGTATTTT
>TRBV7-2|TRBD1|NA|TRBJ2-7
CASNLMRGQDRHEQYF
TGTGCCAGCAATCTGATGAGGGGACAGGACAGGCACGAGCAGTACTTC
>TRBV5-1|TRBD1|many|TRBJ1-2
CASSKGQGNYGYTF
TGCGCCAGCAGCAAGGGACAGGGGAACTATGGCTACACCTTC
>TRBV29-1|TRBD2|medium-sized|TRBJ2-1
CSVPGTSGGAYNEQFF
TGCAGCGTTCCCGGGACTAGCGGGGGGGCTTACAATGAGCAGTTCTTC
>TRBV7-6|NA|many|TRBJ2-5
CASSLDTWNQETQYF
TGTGCCAGCAGTCTGGACACTTGGAACCAAGAGACCCAGTACTTC